This passage covers 17 T cell receptor beta chains from one sample sequenced in a study of siplizumab effects on memory and regulatory T cells (dated by TCRdb to about 2019). Receptor amplification or capture employed the immunoSEQ multiplex PCR assay. The source is immuneACCESS, and TCRdb retained only in-frame sequences with V and J called. Part of the clones is not carried over; for the studies checked, unresolved V genes explain less than half of this, and the remainder is unexplained. The sample data list about 100,000 clones, and approximately 91% of these were observed just once. About 0.15% of the sample is held by the ten biggest clonotypes. The sequencing input was CD4+ T cells sorted from blood. These receptor sequences come from a human donor in good health.

The chain uses TRBV5-1 and TRBJ2-1; 12 bases match TRBD2. The J segment lost 7 bases and the V segment lost 4 bases, leaving 9 bases of the junction unmatched. This CDR3 is 16 amino acids long. The V gene's germline CDR1 is SGHRS and CDR2 YFSETQ. The CDR3 DNA reads TGCGCCAGCAGCCCACCTAGCGGGGGGGCCAGGAATGAGCAGTTCTTC. Translated, it gives CASSPPSGGARNEQFF.

This clone was recorded only once. This chain uses TRBV27 with TRBJ1-3; perhaps TRBD1 as D (6 bases). Trimming stripped 3 bases from V and 4 bases from J, with 13 bases between. The CDR3 loop spans 15 amino acids. Germline-derived CDR1 and CDR2 are MNHEY and SMNVEV (reference sequence). In DNA form, the CDR3 reads TGTGCCAGCAGTTTGACCCCGGGGGCGGGAAACACCATATATTTT. Residues: CASSLTPGAGNTIYF.

The rearrangement joins TRBV19 to TRBJ2-5, with TRBD1 identical over 8 bases. This CDR3 is 16 amino acids long. The J segment lost 5 bases and the V segment lost 4 bases, leaving 12 bases of the junction unmatched. In germline, CDR1 is LNHDA, CDR2 SQIVND (reference sequence). CDR3 in amino acids: CASSTRRPQGAETQYF. For the CDR3, the DNA is TGTGCCAGTAGTACCCGTAGACCCCAGGGGGCGGAGACCCAGTACTTC.

The chain carries TRBV4-1 and TRBJ2-2, with TRBD1 as a possible D gene (6 bases). Germline CDR1 and CDR2: MGHRA and YSYEKL. The CDR3 is made up of 15 amino acids. V gave up 4 bases and J gave up 1 base, with 10 bases separating them. The CDR3, as DNA: TGCGCCAGCAGCCGTGACAGGATGAACACCGGGGAGCTGTTTTTT. Its protein is CASSRDRMNTGELFF.

The gene calls are TRBV5-1 and TRBJ2-1; tentatively, D is TRBD2 (5 bases). Germline V CDR1 and CDR2: SGHRS, YFSETQ. The length of the CDR3 is 14 residues. Trimming pared 5 bases from V and 0 bases from J, leaving 9 bases between. CDR3 sequence reads: CASSRGISYNEQFF. DNA for the CDR3: TGCGCCAGCAGTCGGGGTATCTCCTACAATGAGCAGTTCTTC.

The chain couples TRBV5-5 to TRBJ1-1; unclear D gene. Deletions cut 4 bases from V and 5 bases from J, with 15 bases between. Germline values: CDR1 SGHKS, CDR2 YYEKEE (reference sequence). CDR3 length equals 14 residues. CDR3 nucleotides: TGTGCCAGCAGCCCGTATAATAGGGCTACTGAAGCTTTCTTT. The encoded protein is CASSPYNRATEAFF.

CDR3 in DNA: TGTGCCAGCTCACCAAGCAGGGAACATGGCTACACCTTC. It translates to CASSPSREHGYTF. The chain recombines TRBV18 with TRBJ1-2; D possibly corresponds to TRBD1 (5 bases). From germline, CDR1 is KGHSH and CDR2 LQKENI. This CDR3 region has 13 residues. Trimming took off 2 bases at V and 6 bases at J, with 10 bases between the two ends. Full variable domain (rest looked up from reference TRBV18 and TRBJ1-2): NAGVMQNPRHLVRRRGQEARLRCSPMKGHSHVYWYRQLPEEGLKFMVYLQKENIIDESGMPKERFSAEFPKEGPSILRIQQVVRGDSAAYFCASSPSREHGYTFGSGTRLTVV.

The rearrangement joins TRBV11-3 to TRBJ2-1; D may be TRBD1 or TRBD2 (6 bases each). V was cut by 6 bases and J by 4 bases, with 16 bases left in between. Germline V lookup: CDR1 SGHNT, CDR2 YENEEA. CDR3 size: 15 residues. CDR3 nucleotides: TGTGCCAGCAGTCCTCGGGGGCCTCGTTACAATGAGCAGTTCTTC. Translating gives CASSPRGPRYNEQFF.

The chain uses TRBV7-9 and TRBJ1-2, with a weak D call TRBD1 (5 bases). V was trimmed by 5 bases and J by 6 bases, leaving 19 bases between them. CDR1 and CDR2 (germline): SEHNR, FQNEAQ (reference sequence). CDR3 length: 15 residues. The CDR3, as DNA: TGTGCCAGCAGCCACCAATGGGGGGGTTGGGATGGCTACACCTTC. Its protein product is CASSHQWGGWDGYTF. The full variable domain, with the rest looked up from reference TRBV7-9 and TRBJ1-2, is DTGVSQNPRHKITKRGQNVTFRCDPISEHNRLYWYRQTLGQGPEFLTYFQNEAQLEKSRLLSDRFSAERPKGSFSTLEIQRTEQGDSAMYLCASSHQWGGWDGYTFGSGTRLTVV.

On this clone itself: Different DNA sequences within this sample yield the same CDR3. The V and J genes are TRBV7-9 and TRBJ1-4; 7 nucleotides line up with TRBD1. The CDR3 loop spans 15 amino acids. V shed 1 base, J shed 4 bases, and the junction held 3 bases outside the gene matches. Per the germline V gene, CDR1 is SEHNR and CDR2 is FQNEAQ (reference sequence). The CDR3 DNA follows: TGTGCCAGCAGCTTAGGGACAGGTTTTAATGAAAAACTGTTTTTT. Translated: CASSLGTGFNEKLFF.

The genes are TRBV7-3 and TRBJ2-2; TRBD2 might be the D (6 bases). The V gene's germline CDR1 is SGHTA and CDR2 FQGTGA. The CDR3 length is 17 residues. Trimming pared 5 bases from V and 0 bases from J, leaving 16 bases between. The CDR3 nucleotides are TGTGCCAGCAGCGCCGCCGGGAGAACCTCGAACACCGGGGAGCTGTTTTTT. This sequence encodes CASSAAGRTSNTGELFF.

The chain uses TRBV6-1 and TRBJ2-1; maybe TRBD2 (5 bases). CDR1 is MNHNS, CDR2 SASEGT, per germline. V lost 3 bases, J lost 3 bases, and 12 bases lay in between. The CDR3 runs to 15 residues. Here the CDR3 reads CASSDLRGFYNEQFF. CDR3 bases: TGTGCCAGCAGTGATTTACGGGGTTTCTACAATGAGCAGTTCTTC.

The chain combines TRBV7-3 with TRBJ1-1, with D possibly TRBD1 on 5 matching bases. This CDR3 has 14 amino acids. Germline V gene data show CDR1 as SGHTA and CDR2 as FQGTGA. Trimming cost V 2 bases and J 2 bases, with 9 bases left between them. Written as DNA, the CDR3 is TGTGCCAGCAGCTTAGCGGGACCAAACACTGAAGCTTTCTTT. Protein product: CASSLAGPNTEAFF.

The chain combines TRBV20-1 with TRBJ2-3, with a possible D match to TRBD1 (6 bases). CDR1 is DFQATT, CDR2 SNEGSKA, per germline (reference sequence). The CDR3 spans 10 residues. DNA of the CDR3: TGCAGCACAGGGTCAGATACGCAGTATTTT. Translated, it gives CSTGSDTQYF.

The J gene is TRBJ1-3, the V gene TRBV4-2; TRBD1 aligns across 9 bases. V shed 0 bases, J shed 1 base, and the junction held 4 bases outside the gene matches. Germline V gene lookup returns CDR1 LGHNA and CDR2 YNFKEQ. The CDR3 consists of 17 residues. For the CDR3, the DNA is TGTGCCAGCAGCCAAGAGCGGGACAGGGTGTCTGGAAACACCATATATTTT. It is translated as CASSQERDRVSGNTIYF.

The chain recombines TRBV5-1 with TRBJ2-2, with D possibly TRBD1 on 6 matching bases. Trimming removed 4 bases from V and 7 bases from J, with 14 bases in between. Germline-derived CDR1 and CDR2 are SGHRS and YFSETQ. This CDR3 spans 14 amino acids. The CDR3 loop is CASSPQQGVGELFF. CDR3 coding DNA: TGCGCCAGCAGCCCCCAACAGGGCGTCGGGGAGCTGTTTTTT.

In its sample, this clone was seen once. The chain couples TRBV19 to TRBJ1-2; D not resolved. The V and J ends lost 4 bases and 5 bases respectively, with 20 bases between them. The germline V gene encodes CDR1 LNHDA and CDR2 SQIVND (reference sequence). This CDR3 spans 16 amino acids. DNA for the CDR3: TGTGCCAGTAGTACCACTTTATCCCCCGGAAAGTATGGCTACACCTTC. This translates into CASSTTLSPGKYGYTF.